These T cell receptor beta chains were read from a single sample in a study of T cells in Graves' hyperthyroidism and ophthalmopathy. TCRdb processed the multiplex PCR reads anew with MiXCR; each CDR3 protein has one entry. The table shows fewer than 550,000 distinct CDR3 sequences, with approximately 14% occurring only once. Sequenced sample: blood. These receptors all stem from a woman in her late teens or twenties with Graves' hyperthyroidism. Each CDR3 is given with its conserved first and last residue. A D gene is named only where the DNA matches it firmly. Not every row has a clone size; where given, it reads once, few, many or a size class.

V gene: TRBV28
D gene: -
clone size: few
J gene: TRBJ2-3
CDR3 protein: CASSPPESATQYF
CDR3 DNA: TGTGCCAGCAGCCCACCTGAGTCTGCTACGCAGTATTTT

V gene: TRBV7-9
D gene: -
clone size: few
J gene: TRBJ1-4
CDR3 protein: CASSLGVGRPQRELFF
CDR3 DNA: TGTGCCAGCAGCTTAGGGGTCGGACGTCCTCAGAGGGAACTGTTTTTT

V gene: TRBV2
D gene: -
clone size: many
J gene: TRBJ1-5
CDR3 protein: CAGRSFSNQPQHF
CDR3 DNA: TGTGCTGGACGGAGTTTTAGCAATCAGCCCCAGCATTTT

V gene: TRBV7-2
D gene: -
clone size: -
J gene: TRBJ2-1
CDR3 protein: CASSPASYNEQFF
CDR3 DNA: TGTGCCAGCAGCCCAGCCTCCTACAATGAGCAGTTCTTC

V gene: TRBV20-1
D gene: TRBD2
clone size: -
J gene: TRBJ2-1
CDR3 protein: CSAVPGTSGIDEQFF
CDR3 DNA: TGCAGTGCTGTCCCCGGGACTAGCGGGATAGATGAGCAGTTCTTC

V gene: TRBV5-1
D gene: -
clone size: many
J gene: TRBJ2-7
CDR3 protein: CASSLGGVGDYEQYF
CDR3 DNA: TGCGCCAGCAGCTTGGGCGGGGTCGGTGACTACGAGCAGTACTTC

V gene: TRBV5-6
D gene: -
clone size: -
J gene: TRBJ1-1
CDR3 protein: CASSLNPPRGEAFF
CDR3 DNA: TGTGCCAGCAGCTTGAACCCCCCACGTGGGGAAGCTTTCTTT

V gene: TRBV10-3
D gene: -
clone size: -
J gene: TRBJ2-3
CDR3 protein: CAISASTDTQYF
CDR3 DNA: TGTGCCATCAGTGCTAGCACAGATACGCAGTATTTT

V gene: TRBV11-2
D gene: -
clone size: -
J gene: TRBJ2-1
CDR3 protein: CASSQFSAQFF
CDR3 DNA: TGTGCCAGCAGCCAGTTTAGCGCTCAGTTCTTC

V gene: TRBV9
D gene: -
clone size: many
J gene: TRBJ2-3
CDR3 protein: CASSVTHLGAQYF
CDR3 DNA: TGTGCCAGCAGCGTAACCCATCTGGGGGCGCAGTATTTT

V gene: TRBV5-8
D gene: TRBD2
clone size: -
J gene: TRBJ2-1
CDR3 protein: CASSTDSGTTNEQFF
CDR3 DNA: TGTGCCAGCAGCACCGACTCTGGGACTACCAATGAGCAGTTCTTC

V gene: TRBV7-2
D gene: -
clone size: -
J gene: TRBJ1-6
CDR3 protein: CASSFRLSHSPLHF
CDR3 DNA: TGTGCCAGCAGCTTCCGCCTTTCACATTCACCCCTCCACTTT

V gene: TRBV20-1
D gene: -
clone size: once
J gene: TRBJ2-2
CDR3 protein: CSARGGGSAGELFF
CDR3 DNA: TGCAGTGCCCGAGGGGGGGGGTCTGCCGGGGAGCTGTTTTTT